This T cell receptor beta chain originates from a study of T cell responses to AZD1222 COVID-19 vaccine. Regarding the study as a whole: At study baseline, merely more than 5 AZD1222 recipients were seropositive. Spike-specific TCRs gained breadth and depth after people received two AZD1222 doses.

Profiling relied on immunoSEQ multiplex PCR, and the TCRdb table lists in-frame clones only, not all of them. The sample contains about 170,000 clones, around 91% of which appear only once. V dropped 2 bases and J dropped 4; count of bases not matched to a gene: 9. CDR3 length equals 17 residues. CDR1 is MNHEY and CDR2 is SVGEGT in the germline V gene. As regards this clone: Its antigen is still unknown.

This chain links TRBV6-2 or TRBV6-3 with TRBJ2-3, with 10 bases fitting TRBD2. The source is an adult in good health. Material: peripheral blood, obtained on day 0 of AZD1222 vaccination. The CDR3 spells CASSYPMSGGAADTQYF. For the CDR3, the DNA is TGTGCCAGCAGTTACCCCATGAGCGGGGGGGCAGCAGATACGCAGTATTTT.